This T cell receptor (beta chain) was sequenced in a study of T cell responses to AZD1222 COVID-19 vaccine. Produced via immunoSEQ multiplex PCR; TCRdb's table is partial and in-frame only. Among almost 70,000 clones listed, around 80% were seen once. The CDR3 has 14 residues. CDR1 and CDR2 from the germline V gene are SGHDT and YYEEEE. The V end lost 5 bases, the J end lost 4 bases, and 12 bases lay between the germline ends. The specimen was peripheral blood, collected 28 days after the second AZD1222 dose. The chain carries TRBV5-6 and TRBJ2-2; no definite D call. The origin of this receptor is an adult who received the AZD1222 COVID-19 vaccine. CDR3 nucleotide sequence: TGTGCCAGCAGATCCGTTCGTGGCACCGGGGAGCTGTTTTTT. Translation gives CASRSVRGTGELFF.